This TCR beta chain was sequenced for a study of beta chain features in type 1 diabetes. Study results and limitations: The naive, central memory and Treg TCRB repertoires looked more alike in patients than they did in healthy donors. When Type 1 diabetes patients were examined, their TCRB CDR3s proved moderately but significantly shorter in all four CD4+ subsets. In patients and controls equally, PCR might favor templates that are shorter. In type 1 diabetes patients, VDJ junctions had fewer insertions; deletions at these junctions were more frequent.

Expressed TCRB transcripts were sequenced, since all the RNA that had been isolated was reverse transcribed. TCRdb's table, derived via immunoSEQ multiplex PCR, lists solely in-frame clones and lacks some. Among fewer than 900,000 clones listed, roughly a sixth were seen once. Germline CDR1 SGHDT, CDR2 YYEEEE. The CDR3 consists of 13 residues. V shed 4 bases and J shed 5 bases, with 12 bases lying between them. Details on this clone: Its specificity is not known.

The J gene is TRBJ2-5, the V gene TRBV5-6; D assignment may be TRBD1 or TRBD2 (5 bases each). This clonotype originated in a young woman in good health. The sequenced material came from naive CD4+ T cells from blood. CDR3 DNA sequence: TGTGCCAGCAGCCGCTCCGGGACGGAGACCCAGTACTTC. Translation: CASSRSGTETQYF. The whole variable domain, filled in from reference TRBV5-6 and TRBJ2-5, reads DAGVTQSPTHLIKTRGQQVTLRCSPKSGHDTVSWYQQALGQGPQFIFQYYEEEERQRGNFPDRFSGHQFPNYSSELNVNALLLGDSALYLCASSRSGTETQYFGPGTRLLVL.